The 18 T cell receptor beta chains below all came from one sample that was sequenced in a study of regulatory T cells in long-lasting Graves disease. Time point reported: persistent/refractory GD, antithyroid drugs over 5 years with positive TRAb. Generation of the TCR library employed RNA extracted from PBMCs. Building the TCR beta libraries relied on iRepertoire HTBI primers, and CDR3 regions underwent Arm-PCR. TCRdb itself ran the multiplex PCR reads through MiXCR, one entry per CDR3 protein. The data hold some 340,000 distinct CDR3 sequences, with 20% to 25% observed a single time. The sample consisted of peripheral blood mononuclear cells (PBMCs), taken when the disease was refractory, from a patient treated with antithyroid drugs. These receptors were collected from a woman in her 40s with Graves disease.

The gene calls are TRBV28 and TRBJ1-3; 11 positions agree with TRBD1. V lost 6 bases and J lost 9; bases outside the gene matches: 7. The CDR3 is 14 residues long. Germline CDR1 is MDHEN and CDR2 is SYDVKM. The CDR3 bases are TGTGCCAGCAGGTTGGACAGGGGGCCGCTCACCATATATTTT. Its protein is CASRLDRGPLTIYF.

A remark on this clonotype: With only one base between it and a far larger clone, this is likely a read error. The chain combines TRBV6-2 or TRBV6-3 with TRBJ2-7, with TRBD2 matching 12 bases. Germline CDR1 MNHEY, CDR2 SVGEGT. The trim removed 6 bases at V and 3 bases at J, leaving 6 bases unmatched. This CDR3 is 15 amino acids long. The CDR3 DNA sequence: TGTGCCAGCAGGCTAAGACTAGCGGGAGACTACGAGCAGTACTTC. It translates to CASRLRLAGDYEQYF.

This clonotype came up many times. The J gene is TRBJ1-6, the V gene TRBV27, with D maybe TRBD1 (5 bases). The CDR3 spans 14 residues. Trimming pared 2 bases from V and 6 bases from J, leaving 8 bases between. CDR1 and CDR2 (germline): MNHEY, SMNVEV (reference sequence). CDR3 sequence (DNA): TGTGCCAGCAGTTTACAGGGACTTAATTCACCCCTCCACTTT. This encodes CASSLQGLNSPLHF.

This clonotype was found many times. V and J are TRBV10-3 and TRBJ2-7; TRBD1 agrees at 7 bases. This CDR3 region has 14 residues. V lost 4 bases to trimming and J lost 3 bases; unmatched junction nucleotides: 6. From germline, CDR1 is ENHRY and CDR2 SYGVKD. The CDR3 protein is CAISGQGNYYEQYF. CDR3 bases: TGTGCCATCAGTGGACAGGGTAATTACTACGAGCAGTACTTC.

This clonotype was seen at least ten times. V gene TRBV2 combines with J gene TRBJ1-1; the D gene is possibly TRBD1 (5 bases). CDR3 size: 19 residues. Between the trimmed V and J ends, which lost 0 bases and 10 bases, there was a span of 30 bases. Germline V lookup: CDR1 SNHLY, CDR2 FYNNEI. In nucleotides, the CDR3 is TGTGCCAGCAGTGAAGCGCCATGGGGCTCGGAACAGAGGTTATTCGGAGCTTTCTTT. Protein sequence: CASSEAPWGSEQRLFGAFF.

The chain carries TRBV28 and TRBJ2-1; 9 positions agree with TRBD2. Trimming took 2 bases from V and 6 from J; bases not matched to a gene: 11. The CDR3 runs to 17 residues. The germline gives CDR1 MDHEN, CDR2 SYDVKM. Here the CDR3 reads CASSLQSRGRASNEQFF. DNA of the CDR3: TGTGCCAGCAGTTTACAGAGCCGCGGGAGGGCCTCCAATGAGCAGTTCTTC.

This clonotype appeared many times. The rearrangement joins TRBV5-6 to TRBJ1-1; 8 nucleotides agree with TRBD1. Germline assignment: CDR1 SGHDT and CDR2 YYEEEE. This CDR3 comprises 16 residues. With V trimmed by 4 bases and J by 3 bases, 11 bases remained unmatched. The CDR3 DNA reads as TGTGCCAGCAGCCCCCAGACAGGGGTTTCGTACACTGAAGCTTTCTTT. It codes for CASSPQTGVSYTEAFF.

As DNA, the CDR3 is TGCAGTGCTAGACCCTTATCTGGGACGTTCGATCAGCCCCAGCATTTT. Its translation: CSARPLSGTFDQPQHF. This chain joins TRBV20-1 and TRBJ1-5; D might be TRBD1 (5 bases). The CDR3 extends over 16 amino acids. Trimming took 2 bases from V and 5 from J, leaving 19 bases between them. The germline V gene has CDR1 DFQATT and CDR2 SNEGSKA (reference sequence).

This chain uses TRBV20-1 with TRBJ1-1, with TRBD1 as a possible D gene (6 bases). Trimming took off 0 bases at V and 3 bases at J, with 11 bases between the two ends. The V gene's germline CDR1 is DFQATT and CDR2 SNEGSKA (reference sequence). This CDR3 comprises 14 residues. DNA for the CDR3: TGCAGTGCTAGAGAGGGTCACAGGGACACTGAAGCTTTCTTT. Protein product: CSAREGHRDTEAFF.

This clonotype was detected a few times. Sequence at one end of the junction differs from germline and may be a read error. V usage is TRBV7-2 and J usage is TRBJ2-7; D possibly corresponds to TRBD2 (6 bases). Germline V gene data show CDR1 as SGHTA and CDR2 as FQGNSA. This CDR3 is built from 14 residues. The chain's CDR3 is CASSLRGFGSGPDF. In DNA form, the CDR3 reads TGTGCCAGCAGCTTAAGAGGTTTTGGAAGCGGGCCGGACTTC.

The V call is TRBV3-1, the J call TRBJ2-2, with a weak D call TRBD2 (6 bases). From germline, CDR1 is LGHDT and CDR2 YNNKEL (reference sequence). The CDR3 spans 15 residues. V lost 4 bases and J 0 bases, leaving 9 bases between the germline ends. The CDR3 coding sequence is TGTGCCAGCAGCCCGTGGGACTCGAACACCGGGGAGCTGTTTTTT. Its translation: CASSPWDSNTGELFF. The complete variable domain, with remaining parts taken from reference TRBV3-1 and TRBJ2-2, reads DTAVSQTPKYLVTQMGNDKSIKCEQNLGHDTMYWYKQDSKKFLKIMFSYNNKELIINETVPNRFSPKSPDKAHLNLHINSLELGDSAVYFCASSPWDSNTGELFFGEGSRLTVL.

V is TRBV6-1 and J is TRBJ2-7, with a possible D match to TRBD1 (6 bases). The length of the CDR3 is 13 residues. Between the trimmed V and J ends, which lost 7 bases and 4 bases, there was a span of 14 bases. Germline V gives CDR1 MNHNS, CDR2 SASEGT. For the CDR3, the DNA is TGTGCCAGCACCCCTACGACAGGTTACGAGCAGTACTTC. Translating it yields CASTPTTGYEQYF.

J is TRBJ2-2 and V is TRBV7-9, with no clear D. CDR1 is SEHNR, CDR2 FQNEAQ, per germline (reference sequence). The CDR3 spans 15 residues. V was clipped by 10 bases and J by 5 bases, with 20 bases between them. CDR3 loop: CATPPGPLGTGELFF. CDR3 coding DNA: TGTGCCACCCCCCCGGGCCCACTGGGAACCGGGGAGCTGTTTTTT.

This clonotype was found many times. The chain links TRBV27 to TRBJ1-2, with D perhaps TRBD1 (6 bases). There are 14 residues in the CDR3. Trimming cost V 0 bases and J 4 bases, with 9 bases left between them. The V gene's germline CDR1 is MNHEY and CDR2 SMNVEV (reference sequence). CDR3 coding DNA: TGTGCCAGCAGTTTATCCGCAGGGGCCTATGGCTACACCTTC. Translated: CASSLSAGAYGYTF.

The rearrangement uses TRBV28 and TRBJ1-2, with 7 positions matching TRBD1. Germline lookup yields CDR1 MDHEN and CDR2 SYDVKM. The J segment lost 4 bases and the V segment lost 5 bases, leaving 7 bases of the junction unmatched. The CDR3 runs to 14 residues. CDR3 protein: CASSRTGVGYGYTF. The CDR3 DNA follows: TGTGCCAGCAGTCGAACAGGGGTCGGCTATGGCTACACCTTC.

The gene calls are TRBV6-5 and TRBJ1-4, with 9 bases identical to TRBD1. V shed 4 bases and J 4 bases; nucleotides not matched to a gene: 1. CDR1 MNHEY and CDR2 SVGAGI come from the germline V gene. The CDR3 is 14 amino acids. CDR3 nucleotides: TGTGCCAGCAGTTGGACAGGGGATAATGAAAAACTGTTTTTT. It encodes CASSWTGDNEKLFF.

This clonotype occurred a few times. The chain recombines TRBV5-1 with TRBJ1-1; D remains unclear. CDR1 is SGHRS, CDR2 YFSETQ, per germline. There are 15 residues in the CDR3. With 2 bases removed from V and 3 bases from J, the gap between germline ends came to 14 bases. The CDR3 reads CASSFSPRTYTEAFF. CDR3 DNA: TGCGCCAGCAGCTTCTCCCCCCGCACATACACTGAAGCTTTCTTT. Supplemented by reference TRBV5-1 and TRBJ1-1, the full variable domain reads KAGVTQTPRYLIKTRGQQVTLSCSPISGHRSVSWYQQTPGQGLQFLFEYFSETQRNKGNFPGRFSGRQFSNSRSEMNVSTLELGDSALYLCASSFSPRTYTEAFFGQGTRLTVV.

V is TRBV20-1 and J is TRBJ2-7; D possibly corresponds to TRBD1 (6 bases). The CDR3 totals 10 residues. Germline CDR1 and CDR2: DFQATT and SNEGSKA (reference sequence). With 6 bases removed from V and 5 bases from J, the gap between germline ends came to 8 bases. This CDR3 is CSAHRDEQYF. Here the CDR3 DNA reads TGCAGTGCCCACAGGGACGAGCAGTACTTC.